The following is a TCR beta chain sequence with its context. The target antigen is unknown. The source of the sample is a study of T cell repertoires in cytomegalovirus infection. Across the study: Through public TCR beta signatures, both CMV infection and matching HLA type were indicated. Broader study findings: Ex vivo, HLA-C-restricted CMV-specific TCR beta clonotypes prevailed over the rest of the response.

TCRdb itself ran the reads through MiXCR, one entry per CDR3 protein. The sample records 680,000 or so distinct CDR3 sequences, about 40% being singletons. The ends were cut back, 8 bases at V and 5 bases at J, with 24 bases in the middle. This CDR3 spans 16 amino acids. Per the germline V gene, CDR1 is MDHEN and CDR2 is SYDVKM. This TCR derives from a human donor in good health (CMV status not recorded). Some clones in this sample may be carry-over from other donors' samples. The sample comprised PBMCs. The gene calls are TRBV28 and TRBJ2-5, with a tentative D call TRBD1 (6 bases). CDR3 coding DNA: TGTGCCAGCGGGAAGACAGGACCAGGGTCTGTGGAGACCCAGTACTTC. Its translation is CASGKTGPGSVETQYF.